A single TCR beta chain is shown here with its context. Antigen specificity is unknown. The PCR employed 60 Vbeta primers together with 13 Jbeta primers. Profiled with immunoSEQ multiplex PCR; TCRdb holds only in-frame clones, not every one. The table lists about 100,000 clones, roughly 84% of them singletons. Germline V gene lookup returns CDR1 MNHEY and CDR2 SVGAGI. The CDR3 is made up of 15 amino acids. V dropped 1 base and J dropped 2 bases, with 11 bases sitting between them. This record comes from a study of cytomegalovirus exposure and HLA in healthy donors. Findings of the study overall: Later examination showed HLA-associated TCR beta chains had greater clonal expansion than equally common others.

This sequence was found in a woman aged 18 to 35 in good health and CMV-seronegative. The specimen was PBMCs. The rearrangement links TRBV6-5 to TRBJ2-5, with a tentative D call TRBD1 (5 bases). CDR3 in amino acids: CASSYFTGSQETQYF. CDR3 bases: TGTGCCAGCAGTTACTTTACAGGCTCACAAGAGACCCAGTACTTC.